This TCR beta chain was obtained from a study of blood T cell repertoires in COVID-19. Across the whole study: From the United States, Italy and Spain came samples of acute and convalescent COVID-19. Nucleic acid was either cDNA or gDNA, and it came from T cells, B-cell-depleted T cells, or PBMCs.

Authors' processing steps: Nucleated cell number was recorded as an estimate derived from reference gene primer amplification. Some clones are missing from TCRdb's copy, which holds only in-frame ones; the method was immunoSEQ multiplex PCR. D and trimming were read from the DNA, whereas the V and J calls and clone size are those reported in that table. Of roughly 220,000 clones in the sample, about 85% were seen once. V shed 4 bases, J shed 2 bases, and the junction held 8 bases outside the gene matches. Germline V lookup: CDR1 LNHNV, CDR2 YYDKDF (reference sequence). This CDR3 is built from 15 residues.

The specimen sequenced was peripheral blood. This TCR was recovered from a man in his forties or fifties who had recovered from COVID-19. This chain links TRBV15 with TRBJ2-7; 7 positions agree with TRBD1. Written as DNA, the CDR3 is TGTGCCACCAGCACTAGGGCCGGGACAGCCTACGAGCAGTACTTC. It encodes CATSTRAGTAYEQYF.